The 9 T cell receptor beta chains given below trace back to one sample, sequenced in a study of T cell responses to AZD1222 COVID-19 vaccine. Produced via immunoSEQ multiplex PCR; TCRdb's table is partial and in-frame only. The table shows approximately 270,000 clones, with approximately 94% occurring only once. Sequenced here: peripheral blood, sampled 28 days after the second AZD1222 dose. The receptors stem from an adult who received the AZD1222 COVID-19 vaccine.

The genes are TRBV4-3 and TRBJ1-1, with a weak D call TRBD1 (5 bases). This CDR3 has 11 amino acids. CDR1 and CDR2 (germline): LGHNA, YSLEER. V lost 3 bases to trimming and J lost 7 bases, with 6 bases between them. CDR3 residues: CASSHGGEAFF. CDR3 coding DNA: TGCGCCAGCAGCCACGGGGGTGAAGCTTTCTTT.

This clone occurred once. V gene TRBV2 combines with J gene TRBJ1-5; D call uncertain. The CDR3 sequence is 12 residues long. V was cut by 6 bases and J by 5 bases, with 8 bases left in between. Germline V gene lookup returns CDR1 SNHLY and CDR2 FYNNEI. The CDR3 loop is CASSVSHQPQHF. CDR3 DNA: TGTGCCAGCAGCGTCAGCCATCAGCCCCAGCATTTT.

The chain links TRBV10-2 to TRBJ2-3, with D perhaps matching TRBD2 (6 bases). Germline CDR1 is WSHSY and CDR2 is SAAADI. Between the trimmed V and J ends, which lost 7 bases and 2 bases, there was a span of 13 bases. The CDR3 is 14 residues long. Here the CDR3 reads CASIRGGDTDTQYF. CDR3 sequence (DNA): TGCGCCAGCATCCGAGGCGGGGACACAGATACGCAGTATTTT.

The V gene is TRBV7-3, the J gene TRBJ2-2; D is possibly TRBD1 or TRBD2 (6 bases each). Germline V gene sequence: CDR1 SGHTA, CDR2 FQGTGA. V was trimmed by 1 base and J by 1 base, leaving 10 bases between them. This CDR3 is 16 amino acids long. The CDR3 reads CASSLNGGLNTGELFF. CDR3 DNA sequence: TGTGCCAGCAGCTTAAACGGGGGCTTGAACACCGGGGAGCTGTTTTTT.

The chain is built from TRBV14 and TRBJ1-4; TRBD1 agrees at 7 bases. After removal of 8 bases from V and 0 bases from J, the junction contained 6 bases not matched to a gene. CDR3 length: 15 residues. Germline CDR1 is SGHDN and CDR2 is FVKESK. The CDR3 sequence is CASLQGLTTNEKLFF. As DNA, the CDR3 is TGTGCCAGCCTACAGGGGTTAACAACTAATGAAAAACTGTTTTTT.

The J gene is TRBJ2-1, the V gene TRBV6-1; 9 nucleotides line up with TRBD1. The CDR3 is 14 amino acids. V lost 6 bases, J lost 4 bases, and 4 bases stayed unmatched. CDR1 and CDR2 (germline): MNHNS, SASEGT. The CDR3 sequence: CASSPGTGYNEQFF. The CDR3 nucleotides read TGTGCCAGCAGCCCCGGGACAGGGTACAATGAGCAGTTCTTC.

In its sample, this clone was seen once. The chain joins TRBV7-9 to TRBJ1-5; no definite D call. Between the trimmed V and J ends, which lost 2 bases and 5 bases, there was a span of 7 bases. The germline CDR1 and CDR2 sequences are SEHNR and FQNEAQ (reference sequence). The CDR3 runs to 13 residues. The CDR3: CASSLRWDQPQHF. CDR3 nucleotide sequence: TGTGCCAGCAGCTTAAGATGGGATCAGCCCCAGCATTTT.

This clone was observed a single time. This chain links TRBV3-1 (or the pseudogene TRBV3-2) with TRBJ1-1; the D is unclear. Trimming removed 1 base at V and 7 bases at J, with 4 bases between. The CDR3 loop spans 11 amino acids. CDR1 is LGHDT, CDR2 YNNKEL, per germline (reference sequence). CDR3 loop: CASSQALEAFF. CDR3 nucleotide sequence: TGTGCCAGCAGCCAAGCGCTTGAAGCTTTCTTT.

DNA of the CDR3: TGCGCCAGCAGCTTGTTTGGCGAAAATCAGCCCCAGCATTTT. Amino acids: CASSLFGENQPQHF. The genes are TRBV5-1 and TRBJ1-5, with D hard to call. Germline CDR1 is SGHRS and CDR2 is YFSETQ. The CDR3 runs 14 residues. Trimming removed 1 base from V and 4 bases from J, with 9 bases in between. Together with reference TRBV5-1 and TRBJ1-5, the CDR3 gives the full variable domain: KAGVTQTPRYLIKTRGQQVTLSCSPISGHRSVSWYQQTPGQGLQFLFEYFSETQRNKGNFPGRFSGRQFSNSRSEMNVSTLELGDSALYLCASSLFGENQPQHFGDGTRLSIL.